This T cell receptor (beta chain) was documented in a study of Graves' ophthalmopathy and Graves' hyperthyroidism (dated by TCRdb to the late 2010s). Regarding the study in general: Peripheral blood was collected before any treatment was given, at the time of initial diagnosis. The independent validation cohort included approximately 19 hyperthyroidism patients plus 17 patients who later progressed from hyperthyroidism to ophthalmopathy. After sampling, hyperthyroidism patients received methimazole starting at 30 mg daily, and ophthalmopathy patients received high-dose intravenous methylprednisolone. To explore V-J signatures that distinguish ophthalmopathy from hyperthyroidism, a discovery set of 100 patients was enrolled, made up of 40 to 45 with ophthalmopathy and 55 to 65 with stable hyperthyroidism. In total, approximately 140 blood samples were TCR-sequenced: around 42 ophthalmopathy, roughly 80 hyperthyroidism and approximately 17 hyperthyroidism-to-ophthalmopathy patients. In roughly 6 hyperthyroidism patients, T-cell repertoires of thyroid tissue and blood were compared. The study used signatures of the TCR beta repertoire to tell Graves' ophthalmopathy apart from Graves' hyperthyroidism and to predict which patients would progress to ophthalmopathy. General conclusions and limits of the study: Sample size was not statistically predetermined, and group allocation was not concealed from the investigators. In validation, the model predicted ophthalmopathy progression with more than 55% sensitivity and less than 80% specificity; 12 predicted patients were CT-confirmed with GO in a median of about 7.1 months. The 13-signature model separated ophthalmopathy from stable hyperthyroidism with about 86% sensitivity and about 84% specificity in cross-validation, and 80%/75% in the test set. Most of the expanded thyroid clonotypes with a frequency above 0.001 were also detected in blood, and it was suggested that the thyroid immune response may be reflected by blood repertoires.

Ophthalmopathy patients were characterized by moderately to severely active disease, a Clinical Activity Score of at least 3, a NOSPECS grade of at least 4, and a disease duration under 3 months. Patients were excluded if they had other autoimmune diseases, uncontrolled infections, pregnancy or lactation. Diagnosis relied on clinical symptoms, serum thyroxine, TRAb, thyroid ultrasound and orbital computed tomography. Ficoll-Paque density gradient centrifugation was used to isolate PBMCs from 9.5 to 10 ml of fresh peripheral blood. Trizol reagent was used to extract the total RNA, and its quality was then checked on an Agilent 2100 Bioanalyzer. As concerns this clonotype: The specificity of this receptor is unknown. Base-call qualities are not available, and no considerably larger clone is one nucleotide away.

The germline V gene gives CDR1 as MGHDK and CDR2 as SYGVNS. From its cysteine to its phenylalanine, the CDR3 spans 14 amino acids. Solely the CDR3 DNA is kept, with 42 bases framed from the first base. V and J are truncated by 7 bases and 5 bases respectively, leaving an intervening sequence of 14 bases. For repertoire sequencing, the TCR beta CDR3 regions were amplified from RNA transcripts. A first-round RT-PCR used HTBI primers with the Qiagen OneStep RT-PCR kit, followed by a second-round multiplex PCR, size selection and purification. Libraries were sequenced on an Illumina HiSeq2000 using paired-end 100 bp reads. The source study handled its data this way. Reads were processed with SOAPnuke, discarding reads with adapters, uncalled bases, mean Phred below 15, or no exact constant-primer or identifier match. COPE v1.2.5 was used to merge the high-quality paired reads. Unique nucleotide sequences were defined as clonotypes and aligned to IMGT TRB V, D and J references using MiTCR v1.1. The analysis was limited to V-J combinations with a frequency above 0.0001, which together covered 98% to 99.2% of repertoires. For each V-J combination, a TCR clonal expansion and chaos score was defined as F50 clonal expansion divided by the chaos observed in the TCRdist matrix. Features were reduced by Welch's t-statistics and random forest to around 13 V-J combinations, which fed a naive Bayes classifier. The Morisita-Horn index was used to measure how similar the thyroid and blood repertoires were. TCRdb trimmed public reads at Q25 via fastp, called clones via MiXCR and kept in-frame beta chains. Each CDR3 protein gets just one entry, which takes the most common genes and DNA from the rows behind it. TCRdb, rather than the study authors, made the V and J calls. The sample yields more than 550,000 distinct CDR3 sequences; more than 40% were counted once. The ten biggest clones cover 3.3% of the sample.

The sample comprised peripheral blood. The receptor's source is an adult man with Graves' ophthalmopathy. The chain is made from TRBV25-1 and TRBJ2-2; the D gene is perhaps TRBD1, on 7 matching bases. This receptor carries the CDR3 CASTQQGRTGELFF. Here is the DNA: TGTGCCAGCACTCAACAGGGGAGGACCGGGGAGCTGTTTTTT.